This TCR beta chain was found in a study of blood T cell repertoires in COVID-19. The data were produced by immunoSEQ multiplex PCR, yet TCRdb's version contains in-frame clones alone and is incomplete. Here the sample spans about 120,000 clones, 88% being singletons. The length of the CDR3 is 15 residues. Trimming removed 3 bases at V and 4 bases at J, with 13 bases between. Germline CDR1 and CDR2: SGHRS and YFSETQ. The material sequenced was peripheral blood. The source of this sequence is a man in his fifties or sixties with acute or convalescent COVID-19. The chain links TRBV5-1 to TRBJ2-2; TRBD2 is a possible D gene (5 bases). The CDR3 bases are TGCGCCAGCAGCTGGAGGCCAGGAGTCACCGGGGAGCTGTTTTTT. It yields the protein CASSWRPGVTGELFF.